This T cell receptor (beta chain) was sequenced in a study of Graves' ophthalmopathy and Graves' hyperthyroidism. At the level of the study: Specimen type is peripheral blood, obtained at initial diagnosis before any treatment.

As the template, RNA transcripts were used to amplify TCR beta CDR3 regions. Scientists carried out first-round RT-PCR using HTBI primers and then a second-round multiplex PCR. MiXCR was run by TCRdb on the multiplex PCR reads, yielding one entry per CDR3 protein. The repertoire holds roughly 480,000 distinct CDR3 sequences, with under 15% as singletons. Per the germline V gene, CDR1 is SGHAT and CDR2 is FQNNGV. J gave up 7 bases and V 0 bases, and 8 bases lay outside the gene matches. CDR3 size: 16 residues. Ophthalmopathy-affected donors exhibited moderate-to-severe activity, CAS ≥3, NOSPECS ≥4, and duration under 3 months. Other autoimmune diseases, uncontrolled infections, pregnancy and lactation each led to patient exclusion. This clonotype was recorded at least ten times.

This rearrangement joins TRBV11-2 to TRBJ1-2, with TRBD1 matching 10 bases. This TCR derives from a woman between 25 and 40 years old with Graves' ophthalmopathy. Input material: blood. Here the CDR3 reads CASSLEIAGTGVGYTF. DNA of the CDR3: TGTGCCAGCAGCTTAGAGATAGCCGGGACAGGGGTTGGCTACACCTTC.